The clone carrying this TCR beta chain was detected only once. This sample was included in a study of T cell changes during pregnancy in multiple sclerosis. Germline V gives CDR1 SGHTA, CDR2 FQGNSA. Trimming at V came to 1 base and at J to 3 bases, leaving 3 bases not matched to a gene. This CDR3 region has 14 residues. The method was immunoSEQ multiplex PCR; TCRdb's version includes in-frame clones alone and lacks a portion of them. The top ten clones hold roughly 0.29% of a sample with tens of thousands of clones, 91% of them seen once. The sequences come from CD4+ T cells from peripheral blood mononuclear cells, collected in the third trimester of pregnancy. The chain is built from TRBV7-2 and TRBJ2-7, with TRBD1 matching over 7 bases. The clonotype comes from a female donor in good health, enrolled as a control in a pregnancy study. DNA for the CDR3: TGTGCCAGCAGCTTAGAGGGACAGATCTACGAGCAGTACTTC. It translates to CASSLEGQIYEQYF.